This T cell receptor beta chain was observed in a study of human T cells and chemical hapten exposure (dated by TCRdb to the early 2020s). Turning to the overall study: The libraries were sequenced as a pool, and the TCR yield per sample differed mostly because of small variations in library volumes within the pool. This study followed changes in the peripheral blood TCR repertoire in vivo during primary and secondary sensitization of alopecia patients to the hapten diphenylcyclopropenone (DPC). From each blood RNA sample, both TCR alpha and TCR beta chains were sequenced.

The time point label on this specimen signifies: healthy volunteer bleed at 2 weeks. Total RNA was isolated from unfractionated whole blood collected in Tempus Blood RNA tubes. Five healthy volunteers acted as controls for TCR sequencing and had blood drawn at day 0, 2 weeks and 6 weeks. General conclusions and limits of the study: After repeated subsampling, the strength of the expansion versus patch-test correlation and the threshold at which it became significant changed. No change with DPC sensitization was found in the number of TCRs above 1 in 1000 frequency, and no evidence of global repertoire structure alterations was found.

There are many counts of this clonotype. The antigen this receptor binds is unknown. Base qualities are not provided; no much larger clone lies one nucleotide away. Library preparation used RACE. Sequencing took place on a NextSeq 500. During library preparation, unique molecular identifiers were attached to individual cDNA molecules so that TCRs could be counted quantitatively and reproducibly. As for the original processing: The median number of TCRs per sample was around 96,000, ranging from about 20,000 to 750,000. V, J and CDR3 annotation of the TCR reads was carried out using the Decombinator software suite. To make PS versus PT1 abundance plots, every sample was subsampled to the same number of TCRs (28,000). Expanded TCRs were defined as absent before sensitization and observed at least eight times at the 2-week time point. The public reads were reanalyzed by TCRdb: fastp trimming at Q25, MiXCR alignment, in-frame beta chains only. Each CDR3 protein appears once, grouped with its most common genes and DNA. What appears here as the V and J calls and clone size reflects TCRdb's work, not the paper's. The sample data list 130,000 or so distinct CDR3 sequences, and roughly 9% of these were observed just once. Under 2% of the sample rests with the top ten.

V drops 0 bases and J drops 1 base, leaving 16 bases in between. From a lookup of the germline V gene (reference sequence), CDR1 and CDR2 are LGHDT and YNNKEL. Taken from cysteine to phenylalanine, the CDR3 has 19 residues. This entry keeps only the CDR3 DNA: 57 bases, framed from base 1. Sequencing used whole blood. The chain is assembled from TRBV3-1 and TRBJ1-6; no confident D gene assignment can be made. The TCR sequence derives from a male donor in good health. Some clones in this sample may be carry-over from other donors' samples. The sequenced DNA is TGTGCCAGCAGCCAAGATAGTGACACCTCACCGTCCTATAATTCACCCCTCCACTTT. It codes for CASSQDSDTSPSYNSPLHF. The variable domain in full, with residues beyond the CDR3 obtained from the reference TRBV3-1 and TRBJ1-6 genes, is DTAVSQTPKYLVTQMGNDKSIKCEQNLGHDTMYWYKQDSKKFLKIMFSYNNKELIINETVPNRFSPKSPDKAHLNLHINSLELGDSAVYFCASSQDSDTSPSYNSPLHFGNGTRLTVT.